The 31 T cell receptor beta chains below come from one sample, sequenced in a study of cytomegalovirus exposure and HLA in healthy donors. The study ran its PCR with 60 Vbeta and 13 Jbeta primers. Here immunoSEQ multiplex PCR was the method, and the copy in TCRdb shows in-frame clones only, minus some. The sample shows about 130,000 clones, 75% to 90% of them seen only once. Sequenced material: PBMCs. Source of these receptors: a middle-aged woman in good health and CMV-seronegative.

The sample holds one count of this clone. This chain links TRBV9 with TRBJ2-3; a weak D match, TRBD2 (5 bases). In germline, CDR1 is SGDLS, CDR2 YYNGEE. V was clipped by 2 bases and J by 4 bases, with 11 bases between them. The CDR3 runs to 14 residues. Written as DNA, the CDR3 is TGTGCCAGCAGCGTGGCTGAGGGTTCAGATACGCAGTATTTT. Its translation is CASSVAEGSDTQYF.

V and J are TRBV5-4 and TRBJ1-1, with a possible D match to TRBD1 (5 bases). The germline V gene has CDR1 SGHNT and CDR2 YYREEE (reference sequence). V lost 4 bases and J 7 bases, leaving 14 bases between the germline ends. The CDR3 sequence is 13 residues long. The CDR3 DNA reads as TGTGCCAGCAGCCGGACATTTAAGGGTGAAGCTTTCTTT. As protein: CASSRTFKGEAFF.

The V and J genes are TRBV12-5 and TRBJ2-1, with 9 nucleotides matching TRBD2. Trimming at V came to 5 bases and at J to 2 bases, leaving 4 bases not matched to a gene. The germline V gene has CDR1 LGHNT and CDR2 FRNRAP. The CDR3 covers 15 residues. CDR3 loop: CASGPGTSPYNEQFF. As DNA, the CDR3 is TGTGCTAGTGGTCCGGGGACTAGCCCCTACAATGAGCAGTTCTTC.

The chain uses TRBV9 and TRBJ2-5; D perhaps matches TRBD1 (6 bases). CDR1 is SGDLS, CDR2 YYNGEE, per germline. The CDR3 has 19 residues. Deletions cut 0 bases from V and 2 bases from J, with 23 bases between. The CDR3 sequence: CASSVGWGTLVGGQETQYF. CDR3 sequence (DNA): TGTGCCAGCAGCGTAGGGTGGGGGACATTGGTTGGGGGACAAGAGACCCAGTACTTC.

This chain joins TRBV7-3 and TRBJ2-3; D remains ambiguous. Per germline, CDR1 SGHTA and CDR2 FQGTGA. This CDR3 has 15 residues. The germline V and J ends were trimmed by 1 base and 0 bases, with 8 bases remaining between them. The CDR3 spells CASSLSATSTDTQYF. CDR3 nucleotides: TGTGCCAGCAGCTTAAGTGCAACTAGCACAGATACGCAGTATTTT. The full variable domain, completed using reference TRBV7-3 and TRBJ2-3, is GAGVSQTPSNKVTEKGKYVELRCDPISGHTALYWYRQSLGQGPEFLIYFQGTGAADDSGLPNDRFFAVRPEGSVSTLKIQRTERGDSAVYLCASSLSATSTDTQYFGPGTRLTVL.

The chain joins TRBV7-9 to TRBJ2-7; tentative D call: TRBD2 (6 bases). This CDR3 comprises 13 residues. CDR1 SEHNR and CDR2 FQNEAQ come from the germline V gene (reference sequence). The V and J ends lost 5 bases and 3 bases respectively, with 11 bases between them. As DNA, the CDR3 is TGTGCCAGCAGCCCGCCCGGGAGCTACGAGCAGTACTTC. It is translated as CASSPPGSYEQYF.

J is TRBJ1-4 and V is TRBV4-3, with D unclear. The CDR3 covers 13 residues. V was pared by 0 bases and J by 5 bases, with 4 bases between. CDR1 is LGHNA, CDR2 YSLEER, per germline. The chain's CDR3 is CASSQDPNEKLFF. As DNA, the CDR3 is TGCGCCAGCAGCCAAGATCCGAATGAAAAACTGTTTTTT.

Here the CDR3 reads CASTAGENTEAFF. In DNA, the CDR3 is TGTGCCAGCACGGCGGGAGAGAACACTGAAGCTTTCTTT. The genes are TRBV6-1 and TRBJ1-1; D is unresolved. Germline assignment: CDR1 MNHNS and CDR2 SASEGT. CDR3 length equals 13 residues. V lost 7 bases to trimming and J lost 1 base, with 10 bases between them.

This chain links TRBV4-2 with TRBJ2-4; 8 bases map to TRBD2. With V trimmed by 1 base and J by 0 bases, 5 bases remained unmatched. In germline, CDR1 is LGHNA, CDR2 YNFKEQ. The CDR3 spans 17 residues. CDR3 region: CASSQVLSGVAKNIQYF. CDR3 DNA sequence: TGTGCCAGCAGCCAAGTTCTTAGCGGGGTAGCCAAAAACATTCAGTACTTC.

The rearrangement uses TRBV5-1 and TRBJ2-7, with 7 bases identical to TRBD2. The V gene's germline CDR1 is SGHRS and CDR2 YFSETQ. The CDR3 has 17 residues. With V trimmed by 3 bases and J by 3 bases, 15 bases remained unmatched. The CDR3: CASSSAVDPGLYYEQYF. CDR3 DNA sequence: TGCGCCAGCAGCTCCGCGGTGGATCCGGGACTATACTACGAGCAGTACTTC.

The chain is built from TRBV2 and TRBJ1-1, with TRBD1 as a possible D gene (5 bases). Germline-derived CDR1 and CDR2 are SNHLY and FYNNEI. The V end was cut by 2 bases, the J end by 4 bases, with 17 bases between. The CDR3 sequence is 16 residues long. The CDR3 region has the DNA TGTGCCAGCAGTGAAAGGACCAGGTTGGGGGGCACTGAAGCTTTCTTT. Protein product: CASSERTRLGGTEAFF.

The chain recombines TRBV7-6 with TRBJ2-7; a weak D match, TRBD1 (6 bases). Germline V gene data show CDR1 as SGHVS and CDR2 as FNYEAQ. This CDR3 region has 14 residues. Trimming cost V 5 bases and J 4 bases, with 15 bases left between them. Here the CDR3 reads CASSASGDLYEQYF. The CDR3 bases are TGTGCCAGCAGCGCTTCAGGGGACCTATACGAGCAGTACTTC.

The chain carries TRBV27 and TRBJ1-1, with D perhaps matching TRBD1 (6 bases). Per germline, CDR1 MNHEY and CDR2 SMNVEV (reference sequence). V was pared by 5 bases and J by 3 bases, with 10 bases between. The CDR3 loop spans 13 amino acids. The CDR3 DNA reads TGTGCCAGCAGTGTGGGGGCGGACACTGAAGCTTTCTTT. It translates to CASSVGADTEAFF.

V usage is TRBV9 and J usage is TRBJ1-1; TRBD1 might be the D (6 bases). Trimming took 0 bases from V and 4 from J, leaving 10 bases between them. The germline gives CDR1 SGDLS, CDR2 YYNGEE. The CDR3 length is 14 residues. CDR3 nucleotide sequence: TGTGCCAGCAGCGTAGCAGGGGTAGGCACTGAAGCTTTCTTT. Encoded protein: CASSVAGVGTEAFF.

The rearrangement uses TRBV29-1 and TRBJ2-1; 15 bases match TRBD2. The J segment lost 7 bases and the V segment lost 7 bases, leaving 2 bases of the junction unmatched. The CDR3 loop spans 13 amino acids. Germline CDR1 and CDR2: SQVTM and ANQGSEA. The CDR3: CSAGTSGGNEQFF. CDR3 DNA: TGCAGCGCCGGGACTAGCGGGGGGAATGAGCAGTTCTTC.

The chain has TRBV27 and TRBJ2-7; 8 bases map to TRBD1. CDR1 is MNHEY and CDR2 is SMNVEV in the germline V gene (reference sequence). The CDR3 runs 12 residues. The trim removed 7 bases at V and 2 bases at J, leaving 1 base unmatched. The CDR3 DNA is TGTGCCAGCAAGGGACAGGCCTACGAGCAGTACTTC. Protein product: CASKGQAYEQYF.

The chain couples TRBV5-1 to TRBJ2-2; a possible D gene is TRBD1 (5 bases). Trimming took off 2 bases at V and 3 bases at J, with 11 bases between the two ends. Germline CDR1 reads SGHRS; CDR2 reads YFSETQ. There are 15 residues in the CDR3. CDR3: CASSLSGFDTGELFF. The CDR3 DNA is TGCGCCAGCAGCTTATCAGGGTTTGACACCGGGGAGCTGTTTTTT.

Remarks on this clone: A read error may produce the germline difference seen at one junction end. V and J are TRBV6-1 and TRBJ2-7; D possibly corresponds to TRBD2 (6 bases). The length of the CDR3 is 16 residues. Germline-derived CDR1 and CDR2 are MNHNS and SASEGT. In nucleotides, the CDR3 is TGTGCCCGCAGTGGCATCGATCGGGAGAATACCTACGAGCAGTACTTC. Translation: CARSGIDRENTYEQYF.

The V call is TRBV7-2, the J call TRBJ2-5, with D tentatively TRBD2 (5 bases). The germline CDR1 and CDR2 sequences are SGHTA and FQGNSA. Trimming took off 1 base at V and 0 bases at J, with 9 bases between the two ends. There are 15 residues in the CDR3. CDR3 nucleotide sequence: TGTGCCAGCAGCTTAGATGAGGGCTACCAAGAGACCCAGTACTTC. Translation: CASSLDEGYQETQYF.

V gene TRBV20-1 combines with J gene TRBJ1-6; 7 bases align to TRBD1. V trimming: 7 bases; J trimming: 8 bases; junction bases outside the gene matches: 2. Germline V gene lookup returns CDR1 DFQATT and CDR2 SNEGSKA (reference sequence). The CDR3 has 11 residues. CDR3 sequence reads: CSVGQDSPLHF. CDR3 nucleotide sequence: TGCAGTGTTGGACAGGATTCACCCCTCCACTTT.

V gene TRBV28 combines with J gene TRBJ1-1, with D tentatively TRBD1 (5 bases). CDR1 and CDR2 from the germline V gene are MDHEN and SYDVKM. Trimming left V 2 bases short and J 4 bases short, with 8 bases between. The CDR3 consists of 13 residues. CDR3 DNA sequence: TGTGCCAGCAGTTTAGTGGGGCCCACTGAAGCTTTCTTT. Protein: CASSLVGPTEAFF.

The chain's CDR3 is CASRKTGGLRGTEAFF. CDR3 nucleotides: TGTGCCAGTAGAAAGACAGGGGGCTTGCGAGGCACTGAAGCTTTCTTT. V gene TRBV19 combines with J gene TRBJ1-1; 10 bases fit TRBD1. Germline assignment: CDR1 LNHDA and CDR2 SQIVND (reference sequence). The CDR3 sequence is 16 residues long. Unmatched junction bases numbered 11, after V lost 6 bases and J lost 4 bases.

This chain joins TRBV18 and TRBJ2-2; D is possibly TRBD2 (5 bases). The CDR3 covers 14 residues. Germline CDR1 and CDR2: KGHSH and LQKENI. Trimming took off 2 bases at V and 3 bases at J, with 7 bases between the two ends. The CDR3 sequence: CASSPERYTGELFF. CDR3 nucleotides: TGTGCCAGCTCACCAGAGCGGTACACCGGGGAGCTGTTTTTT.

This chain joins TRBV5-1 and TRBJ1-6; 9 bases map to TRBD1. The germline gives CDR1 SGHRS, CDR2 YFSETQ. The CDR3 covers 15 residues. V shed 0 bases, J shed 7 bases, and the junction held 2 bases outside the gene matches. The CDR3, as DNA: TGCGCCAGCAGCTTGGGACAGGGGGAGAATTCACCCCTCCACTTT. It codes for CASSLGQGENSPLHF.

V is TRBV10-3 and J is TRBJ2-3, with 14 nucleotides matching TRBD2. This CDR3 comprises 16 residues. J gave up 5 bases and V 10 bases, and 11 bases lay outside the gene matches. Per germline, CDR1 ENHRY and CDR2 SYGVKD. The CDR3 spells CATAGTSGGRGDTQYF. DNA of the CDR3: TGTGCCACAGCCGGGACTAGCGGGGGCCGAGGAGATACGCAGTATTTT.

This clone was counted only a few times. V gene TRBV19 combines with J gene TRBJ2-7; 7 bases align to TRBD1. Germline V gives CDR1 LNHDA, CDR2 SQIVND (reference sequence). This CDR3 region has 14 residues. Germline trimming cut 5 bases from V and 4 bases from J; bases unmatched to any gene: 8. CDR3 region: CASSPPQGPYEQYF. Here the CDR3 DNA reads TGTGCCAGTAGTCCCCCACAGGGGCCTTACGAGCAGTACTTC.

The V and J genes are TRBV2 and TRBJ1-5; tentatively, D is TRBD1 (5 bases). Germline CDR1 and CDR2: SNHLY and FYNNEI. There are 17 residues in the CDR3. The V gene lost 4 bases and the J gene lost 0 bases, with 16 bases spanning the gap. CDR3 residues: CASSGGGWITSNQPQHF. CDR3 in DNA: TGTGCCAGCAGTGGTGGGGGGTGGATCACTAGCAATCAGCCCCAGCATTTT.

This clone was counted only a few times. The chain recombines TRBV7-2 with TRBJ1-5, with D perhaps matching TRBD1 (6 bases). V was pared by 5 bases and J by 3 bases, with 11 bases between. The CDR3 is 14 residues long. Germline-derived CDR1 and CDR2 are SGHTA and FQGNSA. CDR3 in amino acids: CASSRTGFNQPQHF. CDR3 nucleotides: TGTGCCAGCAGCCGTACAGGGTTCAATCAGCCCCAGCATTTT.

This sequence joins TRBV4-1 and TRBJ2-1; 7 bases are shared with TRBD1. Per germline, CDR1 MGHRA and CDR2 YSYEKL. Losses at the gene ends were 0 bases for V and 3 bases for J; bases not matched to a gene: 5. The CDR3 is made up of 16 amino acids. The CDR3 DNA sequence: TGCGCCAGCAGCCAAGATCGACAGGGCTACTACAATGAGCAGTTCTTC. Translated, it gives CASSQDRQGYYNEQFF.

CDR3 nucleotide sequence: TGTGCCAGCAGCGGGACTAGCGCGGATACGCAGTATTTT. Its translation: CASSGTSADTQYF. This chain joins TRBV7-9 and TRBJ2-3; 10 positions match TRBD2. The CDR3 is 13 residues long. The germline V gene encodes CDR1 SEHNR and CDR2 FQNEAQ (reference sequence). Germline trimming cut 5 bases from V and 6 bases from J; bases unmatched to any gene: 2.

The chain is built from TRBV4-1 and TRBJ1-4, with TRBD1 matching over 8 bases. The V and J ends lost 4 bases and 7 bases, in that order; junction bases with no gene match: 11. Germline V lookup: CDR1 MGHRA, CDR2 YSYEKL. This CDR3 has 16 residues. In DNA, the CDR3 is TGCGCCAGCAGCCTATCCCGGGACAGGACTTTTGAAAAACTGTTTTTT. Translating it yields CASSLSRDRTFEKLFF.